The clone carrying this TCR beta chain was seen many times. These data come from a study of glioma-infiltrating T cells. Amplification of TCR alpha and beta CDR3 regions from RNA used iRepertoire nested multiplex PCR. MiXCR was run by TCRdb on the multiplex PCR reads, yielding one entry per CDR3 protein. The data show some 190,000 distinct CDR3 sequences, 25% to 35% seen once. With 3 bases removed from V and 0 bases from J, the gap between germline ends came to 5 bases. The CDR3 is 12 amino acids. Germline V gene lookup returns CDR1 DFQATT and CDR2 SNEGSKA (reference sequence). Sequenced input: glioma tissue, nonneoplastic brain tissue, or PBMCs (not recorded which). The genes are TRBV20-1 and TRBJ1-1; D is uncertain. This receptor was taken from a human donor with low-grade glioma or glioblastoma, undergoing nonglioma brain surgery, or in good health (not recorded which). CDR3 sequence: CSARRLNTEAFF. The CDR3 DNA reads TGCAGTGCTAGGCGCTTGAACACTGAAGCTTTCTTT.